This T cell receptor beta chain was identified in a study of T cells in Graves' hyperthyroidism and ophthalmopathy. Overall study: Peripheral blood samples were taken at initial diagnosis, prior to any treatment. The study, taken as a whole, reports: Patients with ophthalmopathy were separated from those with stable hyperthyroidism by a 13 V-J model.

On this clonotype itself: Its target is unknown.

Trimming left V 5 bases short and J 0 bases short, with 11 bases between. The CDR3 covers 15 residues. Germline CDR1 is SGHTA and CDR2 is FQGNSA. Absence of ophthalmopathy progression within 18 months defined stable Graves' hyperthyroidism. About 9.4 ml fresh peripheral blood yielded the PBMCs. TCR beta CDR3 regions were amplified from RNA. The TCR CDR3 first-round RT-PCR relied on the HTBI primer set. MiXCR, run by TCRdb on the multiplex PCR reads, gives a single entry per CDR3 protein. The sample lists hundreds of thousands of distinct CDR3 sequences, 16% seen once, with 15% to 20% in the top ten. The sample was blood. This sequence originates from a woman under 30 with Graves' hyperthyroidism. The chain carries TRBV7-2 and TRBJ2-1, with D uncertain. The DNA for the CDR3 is TGTGCCAGCAGCACACGCGCGAGCTCCTACAATGAGCAGTTCTTC. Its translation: CASSTRASSYNEQFF.